One sample yielded the 13 T cell receptor beta chains listed below, sequenced in a study of long-term antiretroviral therapy in people with HIV. The assay, immunoSEQ v3.0, was run at survey level. Repertoires were generated with immunoSEQ multiplex PCR, while TCRdb's copy carries only in-frame clones and drops some. The sample consists of around 12,000 clones, about nine tenths of them appearing once. The material was unsorted PBMCs, obtained 2.1 years after starting antiretroviral therapy. The receptors were gathered from a woman aged 35 to 49 with HIV.

V gene TRBV4-1 combines with J gene TRBJ2-1; 9 bases line up with TRBD2. Trimming cost V 1 base and J 7 bases; bases outside gene matches: 11. The CDR3 is made up of 17 amino acids. Per the germline V gene, CDR1 is MGHRA and CDR2 is YSYEKL. CDR3 nucleotides: TGCGCCAGCAGCCAAGGATTGTCGGCGGGGGGGCGTAATGAGCAGTTCTTC. Translation: CASSQGLSAGGRNEQFF.

The rearrangement links TRBV5-4 to TRBJ1-2; D unresolved. The CDR3 totals 15 residues. CDR1 is SGHNT, CDR2 YYREEE, per germline (reference sequence). V lost 0 bases to trimming and J lost 8 bases, with 17 bases between them. In nucleotides, the CDR3 is TGTGCCAGCAGCTTGGCCGACGAGTCGGAGGTAGGCTACACCTTC. Translated: CASSLADESEVGYTF.

This chain joins TRBV10-2 and TRBJ1-1; D is unclear. The germline V gene has CDR1 WSHSY and CDR2 SAAADI. CDR3 length equals 15 residues. The germline V and J ends were trimmed by 7 bases and 1 base, with 16 bases remaining between them. The CDR3, as DNA: TGCGCCAGCACCGAGTCGGCAGTCCGGAACACTGAAGCTTTCTTT. It specifies CASTESAVRNTEAFF.

This clone appeared once. This chain links TRBV5-6 with TRBJ1-1; D is ambiguous. V was pared by 4 bases and J by 1 base, with 11 bases between. CDR1 SGHDT and CDR2 YYEEEE come from the germline V gene. The CDR3 has 14 amino acids. In DNA, the CDR3 is TGTGCCAGCAGCCCGGGTCGTTGGAACACTGAAGCTTTCTTT. This gives the protein CASSPGRWNTEAFF.

In its sample, this clone was seen a few times. V and J are TRBV30 and TRBJ2-7; D is possibly TRBD2 (5 bases). Trimming stripped 0 bases from V and 6 bases from J, with 12 bases between. Germline assignment: CDR1 GTSNPN and CDR2 SVGIG (reference sequence). The CDR3 loop spans 13 amino acids. The CDR3 DNA reads as TGTGCCTGGAGTGTACTTAGCGTGGGCGAGCAGTACTTC. This sequence encodes CAWSVLSVGEQYF. The full variable domain, its missing parts supplied by reference TRBV30 and TRBJ2-7, is SQTIHQWPATLVQPVGSPLSLECTVEGTSNPNLYWYRQAAGRGLQLLFYSVGIGQISSEVPQNLSASRPQDRQFILSSKKLLLSDSGFYLCAWSVLSVGEQYFGPGTRLTVT.

The chain combines TRBV5-1 with TRBJ1-5; the D is unclear. V was shortened by 5 bases and J by 0 bases, with 9 bases between the two germline ends. Germline V lookup: CDR1 SGHRS, CDR2 YFSETQ. This CDR3 is 14 amino acids long. This CDR3 reads CASRKDNSNQPQHF. CDR3 coding DNA: TGCGCCAGCAGAAAAGATAATAGCAATCAGCCCCAGCATTTT.

The rearrangement links TRBV19 to TRBJ2-6, with D tentatively TRBD1 (6 bases). V was cut by 8 bases and J by 1 base, with 15 bases left in between. The germline gives CDR1 LNHDA, CDR2 SQIVND (reference sequence). This CDR3 spans 16 amino acids. CDR3 DNA sequence: TGTGCCAGTCAGGGTAATAGGGGGTCTGGGGCCAACGTCCTGACTTTC. Translating it yields CASQGNRGSGANVLTF.

V is TRBV7-2 and J is TRBJ2-5; 8 bases match TRBD2. V was clipped by 1 base and J by 0 bases; unmatched bases: 13. Germline assignment: CDR1 SGHTA and CDR2 FQGNSA. The CDR3 contains 19 residues. The CDR3 DNA sequence: TGTGCCAGCAGCTTAGTCGCGGGGGGCATCTTCCCGTACCAAGAGACCCAGTACTTC. It codes for CASSLVAGGIFPYQETQYF.

This clone was seen just once. This chain connects TRBV25-1 to TRBJ1-2; 8 nucleotides agree with TRBD1. The germline V gene encodes CDR1 MGHDK and CDR2 SYGVNS. The trim removed 4 bases at V and 8 bases at J, leaving 6 bases unmatched. The CDR3 is 13 amino acids. The CDR3 here is CASSGTGLRGYTF. In DNA form, the CDR3 reads TGTGCCAGCAGTGGGACAGGGCTACGCGGCTACACCTTC.

The V call is TRBV27, the J call TRBJ1-1; D gene uncertain. The CDR3 length is 12 residues. V was cut by 7 bases and J by 4 bases, with 10 bases left in between. Germline V lookup: CDR1 MNHEY, CDR2 SMNVEV (reference sequence). The CDR3 loop is CASTSVGTEAFF. The CDR3 DNA reads TGTGCCAGCACGTCAGTGGGCACTGAAGCTTTCTTT.

The chain couples TRBV5-1 to TRBJ2-7; a weak D match, TRBD2 (6 bases). The CDR3 length is 13 residues. The V and J ends lost 0 bases and 4 bases respectively, with 8 bases between them. The germline gives CDR1 SGHRS, CDR2 YFSETQ. CDR3 bases: TGCGCCAGCAGCTTGGATCGGGAGTACGAGCAGTACTTC. Translating gives CASSLDREYEQYF.

This clone has only one observation. The chain couples TRBV7-6 to TRBJ1-2, with D uncertain. V lost 4 bases, J lost 2 bases, and 14 bases lay in between. Germline CDR1 and CDR2: SGHVS and FNYEAQ. This CDR3 has 15 residues. DNA for the CDR3: TGTGCCAGCAGCTCCGGCCGGGGAGTCAACTATGGCTACACCTTC. Translating gives CASSSGRGVNYGYTF.

The genes are TRBV11-2 and TRBJ2-3, with D unclear. V lost 1 base and J lost 0, with 5 bases in between. Germline-derived CDR1 and CDR2 are SGHAT and FQNNGV. This CDR3 is 14 amino acids long. Written as DNA, the CDR3 is TGTGCCAGCAGCTTAGGAGCTAGCACAGATACGCAGTATTTT. Its translation: CASSLGASTDTQYF.